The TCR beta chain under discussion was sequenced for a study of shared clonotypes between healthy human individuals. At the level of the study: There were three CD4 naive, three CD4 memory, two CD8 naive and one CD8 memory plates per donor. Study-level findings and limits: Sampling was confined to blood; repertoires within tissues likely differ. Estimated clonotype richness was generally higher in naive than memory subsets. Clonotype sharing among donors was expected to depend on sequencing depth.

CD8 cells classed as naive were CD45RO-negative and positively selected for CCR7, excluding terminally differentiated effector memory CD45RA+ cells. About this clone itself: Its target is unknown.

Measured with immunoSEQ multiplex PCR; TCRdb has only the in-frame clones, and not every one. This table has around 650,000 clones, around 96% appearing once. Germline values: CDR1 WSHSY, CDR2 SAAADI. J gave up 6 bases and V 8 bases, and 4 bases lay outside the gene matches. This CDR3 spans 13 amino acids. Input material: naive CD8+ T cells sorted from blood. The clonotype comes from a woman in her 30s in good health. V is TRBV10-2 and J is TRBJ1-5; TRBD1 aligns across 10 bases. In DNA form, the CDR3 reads TGCGCCAGCGGGACAGGGGAAAGTCAGCCCCAGCATTTT. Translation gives CASGTGESQPQHF.